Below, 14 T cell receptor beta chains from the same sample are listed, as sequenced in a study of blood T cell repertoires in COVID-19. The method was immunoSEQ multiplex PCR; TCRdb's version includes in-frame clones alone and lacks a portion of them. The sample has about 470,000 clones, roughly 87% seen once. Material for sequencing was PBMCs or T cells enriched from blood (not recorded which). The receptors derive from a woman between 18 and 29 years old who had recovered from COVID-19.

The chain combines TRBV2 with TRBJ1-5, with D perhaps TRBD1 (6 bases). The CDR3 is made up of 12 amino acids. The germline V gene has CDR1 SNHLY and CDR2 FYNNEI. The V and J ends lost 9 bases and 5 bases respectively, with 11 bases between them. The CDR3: CASEGGDQPQHF. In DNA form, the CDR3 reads TGTGCCAGTGAGGGGGGGGATCAGCCCCAGCATTTT.

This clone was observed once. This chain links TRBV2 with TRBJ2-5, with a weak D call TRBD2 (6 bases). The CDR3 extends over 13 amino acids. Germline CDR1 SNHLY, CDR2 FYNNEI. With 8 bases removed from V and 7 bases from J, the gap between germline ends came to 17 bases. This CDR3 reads CASHGGERGTQYF. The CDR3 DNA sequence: TGTGCCAGCCACGGGGGTGAAAGGGGGACCCAGTACTTC.

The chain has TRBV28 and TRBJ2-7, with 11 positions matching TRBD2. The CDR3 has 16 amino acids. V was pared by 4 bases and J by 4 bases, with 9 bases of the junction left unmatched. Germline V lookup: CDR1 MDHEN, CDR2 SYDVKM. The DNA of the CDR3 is TGTGCCAGCAGTTCGCCGTCGACTAGCGGGAATTACGAGCAGTACTTC. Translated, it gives CASSSPSTSGNYEQYF.

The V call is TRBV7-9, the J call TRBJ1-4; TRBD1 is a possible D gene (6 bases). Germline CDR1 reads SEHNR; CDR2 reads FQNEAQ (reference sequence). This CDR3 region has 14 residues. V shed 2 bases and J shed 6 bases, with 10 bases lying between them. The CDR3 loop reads CASSLTGLDEKLFF. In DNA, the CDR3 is TGTGCCAGCAGCTTAACAGGGTTAGATGAAAAACTGTTTTTT. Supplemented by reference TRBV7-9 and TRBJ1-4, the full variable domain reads DTGVSQNPRHKITKRGQNVTFRCDPISEHNRLYWYRQTLGQGPEFLTYFQNEAQLEKSRLLSDRFSAERPKGSFSTLEIQRTEQGDSAMYLCASSLTGLDEKLFFGSGTQLSVL.

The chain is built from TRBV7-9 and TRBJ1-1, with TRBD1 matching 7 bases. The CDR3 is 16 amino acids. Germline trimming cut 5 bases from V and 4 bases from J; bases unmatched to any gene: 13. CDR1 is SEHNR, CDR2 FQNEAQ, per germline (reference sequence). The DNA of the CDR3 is TGTGCCAGCAGCCTCTGGGGACAGAATGAGTTCACTGAAGCTTTCTTT. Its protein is CASSLWGQNEFTEAFF.

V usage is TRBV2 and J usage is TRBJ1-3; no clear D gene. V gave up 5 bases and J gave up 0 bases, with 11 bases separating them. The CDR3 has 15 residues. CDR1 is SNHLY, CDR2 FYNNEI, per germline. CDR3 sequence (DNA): TGTGCCAGCAGTTATTCAGGTCCCTCTGGAAACACCATATATTTT. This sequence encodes CASSYSGPSGNTIYF.

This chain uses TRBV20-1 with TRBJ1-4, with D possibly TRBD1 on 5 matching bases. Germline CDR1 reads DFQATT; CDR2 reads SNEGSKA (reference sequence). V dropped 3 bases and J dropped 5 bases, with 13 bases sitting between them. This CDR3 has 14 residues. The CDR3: CSASLTGVNEKLFF. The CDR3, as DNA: TGCAGTGCTAGTCTTACAGGTGTGAATGAAAAACTGTTTTTT.

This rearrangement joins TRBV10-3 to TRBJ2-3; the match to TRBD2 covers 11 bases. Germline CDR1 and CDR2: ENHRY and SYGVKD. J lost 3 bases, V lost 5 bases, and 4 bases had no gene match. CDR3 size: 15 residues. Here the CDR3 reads CAISTGTSGTDTQYF. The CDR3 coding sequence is TGTGCCATCAGTACCGGGACTAGCGGAACAGATACGCAGTATTTT.

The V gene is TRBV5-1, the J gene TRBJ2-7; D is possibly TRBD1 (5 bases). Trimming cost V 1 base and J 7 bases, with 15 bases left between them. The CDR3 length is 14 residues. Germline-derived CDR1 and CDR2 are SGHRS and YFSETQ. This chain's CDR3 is CASSLSAGSGEQYF. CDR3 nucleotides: TGCGCCAGCAGCTTGTCCGCAGGGTCAGGGGAGCAGTACTTC. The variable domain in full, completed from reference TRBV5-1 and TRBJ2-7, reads KAGVTQTPRYLIKTRGQQVTLSCSPISGHRSVSWYQQTPGQGLQFLFEYFSETQRNKGNFPGRFSGRQFSNSRSEMNVSTLELGDSALYLCASSLSAGSGEQYFGPGTRLTVT.

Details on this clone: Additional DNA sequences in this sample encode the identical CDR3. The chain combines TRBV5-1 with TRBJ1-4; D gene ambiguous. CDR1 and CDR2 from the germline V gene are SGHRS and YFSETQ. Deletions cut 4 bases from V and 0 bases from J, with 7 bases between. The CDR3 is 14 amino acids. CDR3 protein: CASSPGSTNEKLFF. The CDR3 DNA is TGCGCCAGCAGCCCGGGATCAACTAATGAAAAACTGTTTTTT.

CDR3 in amino acids: CASSLGGERGGPNEQFF. CDR3 nucleotides: TGTGCCAGCAGCTTAGGAGGGGAGCGGGGGGGCCCTAATGAGCAGTTCTTC. The chain joins TRBV7-6 to TRBJ2-1, with 10 bases fitting TRBD2. Germline assignment: CDR1 SGHVS and CDR2 FNYEAQ. The CDR3 is made up of 17 amino acids. V was pared by 1 base and J by 7 bases, with 10 bases of the junction left unmatched.

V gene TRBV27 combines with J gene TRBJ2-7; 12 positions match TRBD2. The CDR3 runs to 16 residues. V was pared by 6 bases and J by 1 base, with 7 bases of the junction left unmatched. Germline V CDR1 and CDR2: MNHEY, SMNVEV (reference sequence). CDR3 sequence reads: CASSQRLAGESYEQYF. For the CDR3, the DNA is TGTGCCAGCAGCCAAAGACTAGCGGGGGAGTCCTACGAGCAGTACTTC.

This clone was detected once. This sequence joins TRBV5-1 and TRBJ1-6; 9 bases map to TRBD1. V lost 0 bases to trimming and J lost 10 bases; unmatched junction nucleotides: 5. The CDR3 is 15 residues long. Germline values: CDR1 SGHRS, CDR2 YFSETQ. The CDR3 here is CASSLDGQGRSPLHF. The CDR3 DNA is TGCGCCAGCAGCTTGGATGGACAGGGGAGATCACCCCTCCACTTT.

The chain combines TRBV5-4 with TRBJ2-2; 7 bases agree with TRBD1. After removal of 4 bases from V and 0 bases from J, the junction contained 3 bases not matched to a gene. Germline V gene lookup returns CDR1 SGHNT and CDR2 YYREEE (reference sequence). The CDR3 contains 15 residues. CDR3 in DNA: TGTGCCAGCAGCCCTGACAGGGCGAACACCGGGGAGCTGTTTTTT. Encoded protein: CASSPDRANTGELFF.